These T cell receptor beta chains were read from a single sample in a study of blood T cell repertoires in COVID-19. Sequencing was performed with immunoSEQ multiplex PCR; in TCRdb, only in-frame clones are kept and a portion is missing. The sample shows 80,000 to 95,000 clones, about four fifths of them seen only once. The sequenced material came from peripheral blood. The receptors come from an elderly man with acute or convalescent COVID-19. Both conserved end residues are part of each CDR3. Each record gives: J gene, D gene, V gene, CDR3 length, clone size, CDR3 DNA, CDR3 protein. The D gene is left open where the match is weak. Expanded clones are given a class, and other clones once, few, many or no size at all.

TRBJ1-3,TRBD1,TRBV7-9,14,NA,TGTGCCAGCAGCCCGGACAGGGGGGCAAACACCATATATTTT,CASSPDRGANTIYF
TRBJ1-5,TRBD1,TRBV5-1,14,NA,TGCGCCAGCAGCCTTGGACAGGGGAGTTCGCCCCAGCATTTT,CASSLGQGSSPQHF
TRBJ2-5,TRBD2,TRBV6-5,16,NA,TGTGCCAGCAGTTTAAGTGGAATCAGCGGGGGCGAGACCCAGTACTTC,CASSLSGISGGETQYF
TRBJ1-6,TRBD1,TRBV19,14,NA,TGTGCCAGTAGTGGACAGGTGGGCAATTCACCCCTCCACTTT,CASSGQVGNSPLHF
TRBJ1-1,NA,TRBV6-2/TRBV6-3,15,few,TGTGCCAGCAGTTACGGTAACAGTATGAACACTGAAGCTTTCTTT,CASSYGNSMNTEAFF
TRBJ1-4,NA,TRBV28,12,NA,TGTGCCAGCAGCGCCAGCGGACAGAGAGTTTTTTTT,CASSASGQRVFF
TRBJ1-2,NA,TRBV6-1,17,few,TGTGCCAGCAGTGCGGGTGGGGGAGGAAAACACTCCTATGGCTACACCTTC,CASSAGGGGKHSYGYTF
TRBJ1-3,NA,TRBV11-1,13,NA,TGTGCCAGCAGCGGGAACAGGGACCGTGCCATATATTTT,CASSGNRDRAIYF
TRBJ2-3,TRBD2,TRBV5-6,18,NA,TGTGCCAGCAATCTGCTAGCGGGAGGGTGGACCGGTCCAGATACGCAGTATTTT,CASNLLAGGWTGPDTQYF
TRBJ1-1,NA,TRBV28,11,NA,TGTGCCAGCGCCGGAGGCACTGAAGCTTTCTTT,CASAGGTEAFF
TRBJ2-2,TRBD2,TRBV4-2,16,once,TGTGCCAGCAGCCGGACTAGCGGGTCGAACACCGGGGAGCTGTTTTTT,CASSRTSGSNTGELFF
TRBJ2-5,NA,TRBV29-1,13,NA,TGCAGCGTTGATATGGACATCCAAGAGACCCAGTACTTC,CSVDMDIQETQYF
TRBJ1-2,TRBD1,TRBV6-2/TRBV6-3,14,NA,TGTGCCAGCAGTGTCGGGACAGCCGACTATGGCTACACCTTC,CASSVGTADYGYTF
TRBJ2-1,NA,TRBV28,12,NA,TGTGCCAGCAGTTTGAAGCCTAATGAGCAGTTCTTC,CASSLKPNEQFF
TRBJ2-3,TRBD1,TRBV2,15,NA,TGTGCCAGCACCCCCAGGGGGCCAGGCACAGATACGCAGTATTTT,CASTPRGPGTDTQYF
TRBJ1-4,TRBD1,TRBV11-1,13,NA,TGTGCCAGCAGCCGTGACAGGGCTGAAAAACTGTTTTTT,CASSRDRAEKLFF
TRBJ2-1,NA,TRBV2,13,NA,TGTGCCACCAAGCTGAGCTCCTACAATGAGCAGTTCTTC,CATKLSSYNEQFF
TRBJ2-5,NA,TRBV20-1,11,NA,TGCAGTGCTACGGAGTTCGAGACCCAGTACTTC,CSATEFETQYF
TRBJ1-5,TRBD1,TRBV7-2,15,NA,TGTGCCAGCAGCTATTCCGGGAGGACAGGGCAAGCCCAGCATTTT,CASSYSGRTGQAQHF
TRBJ1-1,NA,TRBV28,12,NA,TGTGCCAGCCTACAGGGCGGGACTGAAGCTTTCTTT,CASLQGGTEAFF
TRBJ2-3,TRBD2,TRBV7-2,16,once,TGTGCCAGCAGCTTGTCTAGCGGGAGGCGGGCAGATACGCAGTATTTT,CASSLSSGRRADTQYF
TRBJ1-2,TRBD1,TRBV2,18,NA,TGTGCCAGCAGTTTGACAGGGGCGGACTATGGCGCGGACTATGGCTACACCTTC,CASSLTGADYGADYGYTF